A single T cell receptor beta chain is shown here with its context. Authors' processing steps: Reference gene primers were amplified, and this amplification served to estimate nucleated cell counts. The protocol was immunoSEQ multiplex PCR, while the TCRdb copy is restricted to in-frame clones and leaves out a portion. V, J and clone size reflect that table, while D and trimming were determined from the DNA. The sample lists approximately 290,000 clones, around 89% occurring once. The data are from a study of blood T cell repertoires in COVID-19. The CDR3 has 15 residues. Trimming removed 1 base from V and 9 bases from J; junction bases left unmatched: 11. CDR1 and CDR2 (germline): LGHNT, FRNRAP.

Sample: peripheral blood. The V gene is TRBV12-5, the J gene TRBJ1-2; TRBD1 matches at 7 bases. The TCR sequence derives from a man aged 25-45 years with acute or convalescent COVID-19. The CDR3 DNA is TGTGCTAGTGGTTTGGCGGGCGACAGGGAAGAAAGCTACACCTTC. Protein: CASGLAGDREESYTF.